The 31 T cell receptor beta chains presented below share a single source sample, sequenced in a study of cytomegalovirus exposure and HLA in healthy donors. Vbeta (60) and Jbeta (13) primers were used in the PCR. TCRdb's copy holds only in-frame clones and misses some; the assay was immunoSEQ multiplex PCR. The sample has around 150,000 clones, about 64% seen once; the top ten hold about 3%. The specimen was PBMCs. Receptor source: a woman in her twenties or thirties in good health and CMV-seropositive.

The rearrangement links TRBV14 to TRBJ1-6; TRBD1 might be the D (6 bases). CDR1 and CDR2 from the germline V gene are SGHDN and FVKESK. The CDR3 covers 15 residues. V was clipped by 6 bases and J by 9 bases, with 18 bases between them. The CDR3 sequence: CASRDTGSWGSPLHF. The CDR3 DNA sequence: TGTGCCAGCAGGGATACAGGGTCTTGGGGTTCACCCCTCCACTTT.

The chain employs TRBV11-3 and TRBJ2-7; tentatively, D is TRBD1 (6 bases). The CDR3 spans 19 residues. Between the trimmed V and J ends, which lost 0 bases and 6 bases, there was a span of 27 bases. CDR1 and CDR2 (germline): SGHNT, YENEEA. The CDR3, as DNA: TGTGCCAGCAGCTTAGAGCCGGGACAATGGGGGAATCTACTAGGCGAGCAGTACTTC. Translating gives CASSLEPGQWGNLLGEQYF.

The chain carries TRBV29-1 and TRBJ2-7, with TRBD2 matching 8 bases. This CDR3 is 14 amino acids long. Germline assignment: CDR1 SQVTM and CDR2 ANQGSEA. V dropped 5 bases and J dropped 2; count of bases not matched to a gene: 8. CDR3 in amino acids: CSVFGSGNPYEQYF. The CDR3 region has the DNA TGCAGCGTTTTTGGTAGCGGGAACCCCTACGAGCAGTACTTC.

The chain couples TRBV10-2 to TRBJ2-5; 8 bases map to TRBD1. The V segment lost 9 bases and the J segment 1 base; nucleotides outside the gene matches: 4. The CDR3 spans 13 residues. Germline V gene sequence: CDR1 WSHSY, CDR2 SAAADI. In nucleotides, the CDR3 is TGCGCCAGTAGACAGGGGTTCCAAGAGACCCAGTACTTC. Amino acid sequence: CASRQGFQETQYF.

This chain connects TRBV7-8 to TRBJ2-7, with a tentative D call TRBD2 (6 bases). This CDR3 region has 13 residues. Trimming cost V 5 bases and J 1 base, with 9 bases left between them. Per germline, CDR1 SGHVS and CDR2 FQNEAQ. CDR3 coding DNA: TGTGCCAGCAGCCACGGGACTTCCTACGAGCAGTACTTC. This codes for CASSHGTSYEQYF. The full variable domain, completed using reference TRBV7-8 and TRBJ2-7, is GAGVSQSPRYKVAKRGQDVALRCDPISGHVSLFWYQQALGQGPEFLTYFQNEAQLDKSGLPSDRFFAERPEGSVSTLKIQRTQQEDSAVYLCASSHGTSYEQYFGPGTRLTVT.

The CDR3 protein is CASSVAGDRSYEQFF. CDR3 coding DNA: TGTGCCAGCAGCGTAGCTGGCGACAGAAGCTATGAGCAGTTCTTC. The chain employs TRBV9 and TRBJ2-1; perhaps TRBD1 as D (5 bases). This CDR3 is built from 15 residues. CDR1 and CDR2 from the germline V gene are SGDLS and YYNGEE. V gave up 0 bases and J gave up 8 bases, with 15 bases separating them.

The gene calls are TRBV18 and TRBJ1-5; no definite D call. V was cut by 1 base and J by 0 bases, with 7 bases left in between. CDR1 and CDR2 (germline): KGHSH, LQKENI. There are 15 residues in the CDR3. The CDR3 loop reads CASSPRPGSNQPQHF. The CDR3 nucleotides are TGTGCCAGCTCACCACGTCCAGGTAGCAATCAGCCCCAGCATTTT. Full variable domain (rest looked up from reference TRBV18 and TRBJ1-5): NAGVMQNPRHLVRRRGQEARLRCSPMKGHSHVYWYRQLPEEGLKFMVYLQKENIIDESGMPKERFSAEFPKEGPSILRIQQVVRGDSAAYFCASSPRPGSNQPQHFGDGTRLSIL.

This clone came up once. The chain carries TRBV10-3 and TRBJ2-1; 14 bases align to TRBD2. V shed 8 bases and J 3 bases; nucleotides not matched to a gene: 12. The germline V gene has CDR1 ENHRY and CDR2 SYGVKD. The CDR3 spans 18 residues. Written as DNA, the CDR3 is TGTGCCATCCGTAGGACTAGCGGGGGGTCTAACCGCTACAATGAGCAGTTCTTC. This encodes CAIRRTSGGSNRYNEQFF.

The chain recombines TRBV5-1 with TRBJ2-1; D not certain. The CDR3 extends over 12 amino acids. CDR1 is SGHRS, CDR2 YFSETQ, per germline. V was pared by 0 bases and J by 6 bases, with 4 bases between. The CDR3 bases are TGCGCCAGCAGCTTGGATAGCAATGAGCAGTTCTTC. Its protein product is CASSLDSNEQFF.

J is TRBJ1-3 and V is TRBV2; D unclear. The CDR3 runs 13 residues. CDR1 and CDR2 from the germline V gene are SNHLY and FYNNEI. V shed 3 bases and J shed 0 bases, with 3 bases lying between them. This CDR3 reads CASSDSSGNTIYF. CDR3 DNA sequence: TGTGCCAGCAGTGACAGCTCTGGAAACACCATATATTTT.

This chain joins TRBV4-1 and TRBJ2-3, with D perhaps matching TRBD2 (6 bases). The CDR3 sequence is 16 residues long. Germline values: CDR1 MGHRA, CDR2 YSYEKL. The ends were cut back, 4 bases at V and 0 bases at J, with 14 bases in the middle. The CDR3 loop is CASSPRGYPSTDTQYF. Here the CDR3 DNA reads TGCGCCAGCAGCCCCCGGGGGTACCCTAGCACAGATACGCAGTATTTT.

The chain joins TRBV28 to TRBJ1-4; 9 bases line up with TRBD1. This CDR3 comprises 16 residues. V lost 8 bases, J lost 7 bases, and 14 bases stayed unmatched. Germline V gene data show CDR1 as MDHEN and CDR2 as SYDVKM. The CDR3 loop is CASGPLGTGRAEKLFF. Here the CDR3 DNA reads TGTGCCAGCGGCCCTCTCGGGACAGGGAGGGCTGAAAAACTGTTTTTT.

The CDR3 DNA sequence: TGTGCCAGTAGTACCGCCCGGGCGGGAAACTATGGCTACACCTTC. This sequence encodes CASSTARAGNYGYTF. The chain has TRBV19 and TRBJ1-2; D unclear. This CDR3 has 15 amino acids. V was trimmed by 4 bases and J by 2 bases, leaving 14 bases between them. The germline V gene has CDR1 LNHDA and CDR2 SQIVND (reference sequence).

This clone was seen more than once but under ten times. The J gene is TRBJ2-7, the V gene TRBV7-9; TRBD2 might be the D (7 bases). The CDR3 loop spans 15 amino acids. V lost 0 bases, J lost 4 bases, and 13 bases lay in between. The germline V gene has CDR1 SEHNR and CDR2 FQNEAQ (reference sequence). The CDR3: CASSLAGRGGYEQYF. The CDR3 nucleotides are TGTGCCAGCAGCTTAGCGGGTAGGGGGGGATACGAGCAGTACTTC.

J is TRBJ2-7 and V is TRBV4-1; 8 bases agree with TRBD2. V shed 1 base, J shed 7 bases, and the junction held 12 bases outside the gene matches. There are 16 residues in the CDR3. The V gene's germline CDR1 is MGHRA and CDR2 YSYEKL. CDR3 sequence reads: CASSQVPGLGPAEQYF. Written as DNA, the CDR3 is TGCGCCAGCAGCCAAGTACCGGGACTAGGACCCGCGGAGCAGTACTTC.

The chain has TRBV2 and TRBJ2-3, with D maybe TRBD1 (5 bases). In germline, CDR1 is SNHLY, CDR2 FYNNEI. V lost 7 bases and J lost 0, with 20 bases in between. This CDR3 spans 17 amino acids. As DNA, the CDR3 is TGTGCCAGCAAAGGGGCTCGCGAGTTTACTAGCACAGATACGCAGTATTTT. It encodes CASKGAREFTSTDTQYF.

V usage is TRBV7-6 and J usage is TRBJ2-6; 7 bases align to TRBD2. The CDR3 extends over 20 amino acids. Germline loops: CDR1 SGHVS, CDR2 FNYEAQ. With V trimmed by 1 base and J by 1 base, 13 bases remained unmatched. CDR3 sequence (DNA): TGTGCCAGCAGCTTAGTACTAGCGAGGGGCAGAGGGTCTGGGGCCAACGTCCTGACTTTC. It encodes CASSLVLARGRGSGANVLTF. Using reference TRBV7-6 and TRBJ2-6 for the parts outside the CDR3, the full variable domain is GAGVSQSPRYKVTKRGQDVALRCDPISGHVSLYWYRQALGQGPEFLTYFNYEAQQDKSGLPNDRFSAERPEGSISTLTIQRTEQRDSAMYRCASSLVLARGRGSGANVLTFGAGSRLTVL.

The genes are TRBV4-1 and TRBJ1-1; no definite D call. The CDR3 is 16 amino acids. In germline, CDR1 is MGHRA, CDR2 YSYEKL. Trimming stripped 7 bases from V and 2 bases from J, with 20 bases between. The CDR3, as DNA: TGCGCCAGCAAGGTGGAGACGAATAGGAAAAACACTGAAGCTTTCTTT. Translated, it gives CASKVETNRKNTEAFF.

The rearrangement joins TRBV6-5 to TRBJ1-6; possibly TRBD1 for D (5 bases). V was clipped by 3 bases and J by 7 bases, with 16 bases between them. The CDR3 extends over 16 amino acids. The germline V gene encodes CDR1 MNHEY and CDR2 SVGAGI. The CDR3 nucleotides read TGTGCCAGCAGTTATAGCGGGGCGCTTGGGAATTCACCCCTCCACTTT. It codes for CASSYSGALGNSPLHF.

The gene calls are TRBV27 and TRBJ2-3, with 8 positions matching TRBD2. The CDR3 is made up of 14 amino acids. The trim removed 4 bases at V and 8 bases at J, leaving 8 bases unmatched. Germline V gives CDR1 MNHEY, CDR2 SMNVEV (reference sequence). DNA of the CDR3: TGTGCCAGCAGTTCCCTAGGACTAGCCGGTACGCAGTATTTT. It yields the protein CASSSLGLAGTQYF.

J is TRBJ1-2 and V is TRBV14; D unresolved. CDR3 length equals 12 residues. V was trimmed by 3 bases and J by 8 bases, leaving 10 bases between them. Germline loops: CDR1 SGHDN, CDR2 FVKESK. The CDR3 sequence is CASSQGGYGYTF. CDR3 nucleotides: TGTGCCAGCAGCCAGGGAGGATACGGCTACACCTTC.

This chain links TRBV13 with TRBJ1-3; weak D call: TRBD1 (6 bases). Trimming cost V 1 base and J 0 bases, with 13 bases left between them. There are 17 residues in the CDR3. Per germline, CDR1 PRHDT and CDR2 FYEKMQ (reference sequence). The CDR3 sequence is CASSLASNRASGNTIYF. In DNA, the CDR3 is TGTGCCAGCAGCTTAGCCTCGAACAGGGCCTCTGGAAACACCATATATTTT.

This chain links TRBV5-1 with TRBJ2-5; TRBD1 is a possible D gene (6 bases). The end of the DNA aligns better with TRBJ2-7, so the J call may be wrong. The germline gives CDR1 SGHRS, CDR2 YFSETQ. CDR3 length equals 15 residues. Written as DNA, the CDR3 is TGCGCCAGCAGCTTGGCGAGTGGACAGCCGGGCGAGCAGTACTTC. Protein product: CASSLASGQPGEQYF.

The chain combines TRBV2 with TRBJ1-1, with TRBD1 as a possible D gene (5 bases). This CDR3 has 15 residues. The germline V gene encodes CDR1 SNHLY and CDR2 FYNNEI. Trimming stripped 7 bases from V and 2 bases from J, with 17 bases between. The CDR3 sequence is CASTRRGVGNTEAFF. In DNA form, the CDR3 reads TGTGCCAGCACCCGGCGGGGGGTCGGCAACACTGAAGCTTTCTTT.

V is TRBV15 and J is TRBJ1-2; 7 nucleotides agree with TRBD1. Germline V gene sequence: CDR1 LNHNV, CDR2 YYDKDF (reference sequence). CDR3 length: 16 residues. J gave up 5 bases and V 1 base, and 10 bases lay outside the gene matches. The CDR3: CATSRAAEGGYYGYTF. The CDR3 DNA sequence: TGTGCCACCAGCAGAGCGGCAGAAGGGGGCTATTATGGCTACACCTTC.

This clone has just one count. The chain has TRBV30 and TRBJ1-6, with a weak D call TRBD1 (6 bases). The CDR3 contains 18 residues. The V end lost 1 base, the J end lost 4 bases, and 20 bases lay between the germline ends. Germline V gives CDR1 GTSNPN, CDR2 SVGIG (reference sequence). CDR3 bases: TGTGCCTGGAGTGGAAGACAGGAGGTCGTCGGATATAATTCACCCCTCCACTTT. It translates to CAWSGRQEVVGYNSPLHF.

This chain joins TRBV25-1 and TRBJ1-2, with D tentatively TRBD1 (5 bases). CDR1 MGHDK and CDR2 SYGVNS come from the germline V gene. Trimming shortened V by 4 bases and J by 3 bases, and 12 bases separated the two germline ends. This CDR3 has 14 amino acids. The CDR3 region has the DNA TGTGCCAGCAGTGCCTATGGGGGGGACTATGGCTACACCTTC. Its translation: CASSAYGGDYGYTF.

This chain connects TRBV18 to TRBJ2-5; a weak D match, TRBD1 (6 bases). Trimming pared 3 bases from V and 4 bases from J, leaving 12 bases between. Looked up from germline, CDR1 is KGHSH and CDR2 is LQKENI. The CDR3 runs 14 residues. The chain's CDR3 is CASSPWQGIETQYF. CDR3 DNA: TGTGCCAGCTCACCCTGGCAGGGGATAGAGACCCAGTACTTC. Variable domain in full (rest from reference TRBV18 and TRBJ2-5): NAGVMQNPRHLVRRRGQEARLRCSPMKGHSHVYWYRQLPEEGLKFMVYLQKENIIDESGMPKERFSAEFPKEGPSILRIQQVVRGDSAAYFCASSPWQGIETQYFGPGTRLLVL.

V is TRBV6-1 and J is TRBJ1-4; no firm D call. The CDR3 runs to 17 residues. V lost 0 bases and J lost 4, with 15 bases in between. The germline gives CDR1 MNHNS, CDR2 SASEGT. The CDR3 reads CASSEALTESLNEKLFF. The CDR3 DNA follows: TGTGCCAGCAGTGAAGCGCTAACCGAGAGCCTTAATGAAAAACTGTTTTTT.

J is TRBJ1-2 and V is TRBV10-3; no clear D gene. This CDR3 comprises 11 residues. Trimming stripped 4 bases from V and 6 bases from J, with 6 bases between. Germline CDR1 reads ENHRY; CDR2 reads SYGVKD. The CDR3 loop reads CAISGTHGYTF. CDR3 coding DNA: TGTGCCATCAGTGGAACTCATGGCTACACCTTC.

J is TRBJ2-7 and V is TRBV27, with D possibly TRBD1 on 6 matching bases. In germline, CDR1 is MNHEY, CDR2 SMNVEV (reference sequence). Trimming cost V 4 bases and J 2 bases, with 12 bases left between them. The length of the CDR3 is 14 residues. The CDR3 here is CASSWGQGTYEQYF. CDR3 in DNA: TGTGCCAGCAGTTGGGGGCAGGGCACCTACGAGCAGTACTTC.